The 17 T cell receptor beta chains below come from one sample, sequenced in a study of cytomegalovirus exposure and HLA in healthy donors. The study ran its PCR with 60 Vbeta and 13 Jbeta primers. Sequencing used immunoSEQ multiplex PCR; TCRdb keeps in-frame clones, though not all of them. The sample lists 250,000 to 350,000 clones, more than 80% occurring once. Sequenced sample: PBMCs. The source of these receptors is a man aged 40-49 years in good health and CMV-seropositive.

The rearrangement joins TRBV2 to TRBJ2-1; D gene ambiguous. Germline CDR1 reads SNHLY; CDR2 reads FYNNEI. The CDR3 extends over 12 amino acids. V lost 10 bases and J lost 8, with 15 bases in between. The CDR3 bases are TGTGCCATCCCAAAGCGACCTGATGAGCAGTTCTTC. It is translated as CAIPKRPDEQFF.

There are a few counts of this clone. The rearrangement uses TRBV5-1 and TRBJ1-5; 7 bases are shared with TRBD1. Germline CDR1 reads SGHRS; CDR2 reads YFSETQ. The CDR3 runs 13 residues. V lost 4 bases, J lost 7 bases, and 5 bases stayed unmatched. This chain's CDR3 is CASSTWTGQPQHF. The CDR3 DNA sequence: TGCGCCAGCAGCACCTGGACAGGCCAGCCCCAGCATTTT.

This rearrangement joins TRBV7-2 to TRBJ2-7, with 7 bases that match TRBD2. The CDR3 extends over 16 amino acids. Germline V gives CDR1 SGHTA, CDR2 FQGNSA. Losses at the gene ends were 2 bases for V and 1 base for J; bases not matched to a gene: 8. Written as DNA, the CDR3 is TGTGCCAGCAGCTTAAAATTTAGTAGCGGGTCCTACGAGCAGTACTTC. Translation: CASSLKFSSGSYEQYF. The variable domain in full, completed from reference TRBV7-2 and TRBJ2-7, reads GAGVSQSPSNKVTEKGKDVELRCDPISGHTALYWYRQSLGQGLEFLIYFQGNSAPDKSGLPSDRFSAERTGGSVSTLTIQRTQQEDSAVYLCASSLKFSSGSYEQYFGPGTRLTVT.

The chain uses TRBV5-1 and TRBJ2-5; 9 nucleotides align to TRBD1. With the DNA end fitting TRBJ2-7 better, the J assignment may be wrong. The CDR3 covers 15 residues. CDR1 and CDR2 (germline): SGHRS, YFSETQ. The CDR3 nucleotides are TGCGCCAGCAGCCCAGGGACAGGGACTCCTTACGAGCAGTACTTC. Its translation: CASSPGTGTPYEQYF.

The gene calls are TRBV4-1 and TRBJ2-3; 12 bases align to TRBD2. This CDR3 has 19 residues. Germline V gives CDR1 MGHRA, CDR2 YSYEKL. Losses at the gene ends were 0 bases for V and 0 bases for J; bases not matched to a gene: 7. The CDR3 spells CASSQDSALAGGSTDTQYF. In DNA, the CDR3 is TGCGCCAGCAGCCAAGATTCGGCCCTAGCGGGAGGGAGCACAGATACGCAGTATTTT.

V gene TRBV6-5 combines with J gene TRBJ2-7; the match to TRBD2 covers 7 bases. CDR1 MNHEY and CDR2 SVGAGI come from the germline V gene. The length of the CDR3 is 15 residues. V lost 0 bases, J lost 2 bases, and 4 bases stayed unmatched. This CDR3 reads CASSYSGGSPYEQYF. The CDR3 bases are TGTGCCAGCAGTTACTCGGGAGGGTCCCCCTACGAGCAGTACTTC.

The V and J genes are TRBV6-5 and TRBJ2-1; D perhaps matches TRBD1 (6 bases). V lost 10 bases and J 2 bases, leaving 18 bases between the germline ends. This CDR3 region has 15 residues. Germline CDR1 is MNHEY and CDR2 is SVGAGI. CDR3 protein: CATTRGSGAYNEQFF. The CDR3 nucleotides read TGTGCCACTACAAGGGGGTCTGGGGCCTACAATGAGCAGTTCTTC.

J is TRBJ1-1 and V is TRBV5-1; 8 bases align to TRBD1. The CDR3 spans 14 residues. CDR1 SGHRS and CDR2 YFSETQ come from the germline V gene. V lost 0 bases, J lost 8 bases, and 6 bases stayed unmatched. CDR3 region: CASSLAPGGPEAFF. DNA for the CDR3: TGCGCCAGCAGCTTGGCCCCAGGGGGCCCCGAAGCTTTCTTT.

V is TRBV15 and J is TRBJ2-7, with TRBD1 matching 8 bases. This CDR3 has 15 amino acids. Trimming took 2 bases from V and 4 from J; bases not matched to a gene: 7. The V gene's germline CDR1 is LNHNV and CDR2 YYDKDF (reference sequence). The CDR3 bases are TGTGCCACCAGCAGAACACCTACAGGGGGGTACGAGCAGTACTTC. It encodes CATSRTPTGGYEQYF.

CDR3 protein: CASSPTLGRVSYEQYF. The DNA of the CDR3 is TGTGCCAGCAGCCCCACCCTGGGCAGGGTGTCCTACGAGCAGTACTTC. The rearrangement uses TRBV28 and TRBJ2-7; D perhaps matches TRBD1 (5 bases). Between the trimmed V and J ends, which lost 6 bases and 1 base, there was a span of 19 bases. Germline CDR1 is MDHEN and CDR2 is SYDVKM. This CDR3 contains 16 residues.

This rearrangement joins TRBV7-2 to TRBJ2-2, with D unresolved. This CDR3 is 15 amino acids long. Germline CDR1 SGHTA, CDR2 FQGNSA. V lost 7 bases and J lost 0, with 12 bases in between. The CDR3 bases are TGTGCCAGCACCCCCCAGGTCGCGAACACCGGGGAGCTGTTTTTT. This sequence encodes CASTPQVANTGELFF.

This clone was seen a handful of times. The chain combines TRBV19 with TRBJ2-1; D is possibly TRBD2 (5 bases). Germline CDR1 is LNHDA and CDR2 is SQIVND (reference sequence). This CDR3 contains 13 residues. The ends were cut back, 4 bases at V and 6 bases at J, with 10 bases in the middle. The CDR3 DNA is TGTGCCAGTAGTACGAGGGAAGGCAATGAGCAGTTCTTC. Translated, it gives CASSTREGNEQFF.

The chain links TRBV28 to TRBJ1-5, with 10 bases that match TRBD1. The CDR3 is 15 amino acids. V was pared by 2 bases and J by 6 bases, with 4 bases of the junction left unmatched. Germline V gene lookup returns CDR1 MDHEN and CDR2 SYDVKM. The CDR3 spells CASSLGQGGGQPQHF. In nucleotides, the CDR3 is TGTGCCAGCAGTTTAGGACAGGGGGGCGGTCAGCCCCAGCATTTT.

This rearrangement joins TRBV7-2 to TRBJ2-7; possible D gene TRBD2, 5 bases. Germline V gene lookup returns CDR1 SGHTA and CDR2 FQGNSA. V lost 2 bases, J lost 0 bases, and 14 bases lay in between. The CDR3 spans 16 residues. Here the CDR3 reads CASSLRSGLNSYEQYF. In DNA, the CDR3 is TGTGCCAGCAGCTTAAGGAGCGGATTAAACTCCTACGAGCAGTACTTC.

The chain recombines TRBV18 with TRBJ1-2; 12 bases fit TRBD1. V was pared by 6 bases and J by 3 bases, with 2 bases of the junction left unmatched. Germline V gene sequence: CDR1 KGHSH, CDR2 LQKENI. The CDR3 totals 14 residues. The CDR3 DNA reads TGTGCCAGCTCCCGGGACAGGGGGCACTATGGCTACACCTTC. Its protein product is CASSRDRGHYGYTF.

The rearrangement links TRBV29-1 to TRBJ2-1, with a weak D call TRBD2 (5 bases). Trimming removed 6 bases at V and 10 bases at J, with 22 bases between. There are 14 residues in the CDR3. CDR1 and CDR2 from the germline V gene are SQVTM and ANQGSEA. CDR3 loop: CSVLVPDWSREQFF. The DNA of the CDR3 is TGCAGCGTCCTAGTTCCGGACTGGAGCAGGGAGCAGTTCTTC.

This chain connects TRBV2 to TRBJ1-2; 7 nucleotides match TRBD1. Germline CDR1 is SNHLY and CDR2 is FYNNEI. J gave up 6 bases and V 9 bases, and 16 bases lay outside the gene matches. CDR3 size: 15 residues. This CDR3 reads CAREQMRGQSDGYTF. CDR3 nucleotide sequence: TGTGCCAGAGAACAGATGAGGGGACAGTCTGATGGCTACACCTTC.